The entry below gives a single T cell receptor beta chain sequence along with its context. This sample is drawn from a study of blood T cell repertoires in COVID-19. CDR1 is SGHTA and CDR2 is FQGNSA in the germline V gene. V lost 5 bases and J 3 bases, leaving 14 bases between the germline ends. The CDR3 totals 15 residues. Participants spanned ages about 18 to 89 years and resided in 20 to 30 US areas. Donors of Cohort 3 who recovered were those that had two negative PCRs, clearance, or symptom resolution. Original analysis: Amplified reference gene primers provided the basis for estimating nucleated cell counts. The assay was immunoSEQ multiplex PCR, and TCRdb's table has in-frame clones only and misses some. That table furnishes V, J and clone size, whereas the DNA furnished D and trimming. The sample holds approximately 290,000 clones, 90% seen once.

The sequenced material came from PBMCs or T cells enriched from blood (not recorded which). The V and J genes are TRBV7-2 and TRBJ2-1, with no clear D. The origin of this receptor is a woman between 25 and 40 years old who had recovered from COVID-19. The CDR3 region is CASSRDSSDYNEQFF. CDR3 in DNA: TGTGCCAGCAGCCGCGACTCGTCGGACTACAATGAGCAGTTCTTC. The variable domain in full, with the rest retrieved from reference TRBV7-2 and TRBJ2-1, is GAGVSQSPSNKVTEKGKDVELRCDPISGHTALYWYRQSLGQGLEFLIYFQGNSAPDKSGLPSDRFSAERTGGSVSTLTIQRTQQEDSAVYLCASSRDSSDYNEQFFGPGTRLTVL.